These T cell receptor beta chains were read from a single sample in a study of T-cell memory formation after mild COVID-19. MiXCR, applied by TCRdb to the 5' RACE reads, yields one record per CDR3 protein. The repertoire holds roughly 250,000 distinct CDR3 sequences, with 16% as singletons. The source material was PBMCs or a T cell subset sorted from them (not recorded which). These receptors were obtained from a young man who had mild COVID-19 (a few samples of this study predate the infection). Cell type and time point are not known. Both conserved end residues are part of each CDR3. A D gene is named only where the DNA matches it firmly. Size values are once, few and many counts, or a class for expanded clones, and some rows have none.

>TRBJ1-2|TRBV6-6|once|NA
TGTGCCAGCAGTTACATGACCGCTAACTATGGCTACACCTTC
CASSYMTANYGYTF
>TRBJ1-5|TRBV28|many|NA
TGTGCCAGCGGGACGGATCAGCCCCAGCATTTT
CASGTDQPQHF
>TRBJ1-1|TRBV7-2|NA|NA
TGTGCCAGCAGCTTAGCGGCCAGGGGTGTCACTGAAGCTTTCTTT
CASSLAARGVTEAFF
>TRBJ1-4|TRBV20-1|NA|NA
TGCAGTACGTCCCCGGGAGCTGTAAATGAAAAACTGTTTTTT
CSTSPGAVNEKLFF
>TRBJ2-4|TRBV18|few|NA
TGTGCCAGCTCCCCCGGGGACGAAAACATTCAGTACTTC
CASSPGDENIQYF
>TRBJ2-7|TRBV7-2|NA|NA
TGTGCCAGCAGCTTCCTCGCGGGGTTTTACGAGCAGTACTTC
CASSFLAGFYEQYF
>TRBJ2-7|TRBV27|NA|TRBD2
TGTGCCAGCAGCCGAACCTACGGGGGGACCTACGAGCAGTACTTC
CASSRTYGGTYEQYF
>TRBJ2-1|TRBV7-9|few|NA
TGTGCCAGCAGCTTATTTTACCAATACAATGAGCAGTTCTTC
CASSLFYQYNEQFF
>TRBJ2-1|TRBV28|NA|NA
TGTGCCAGCAGTCCAGGGATCTACAATGAGCAGTTCTTC
CASSPGIYNEQFF
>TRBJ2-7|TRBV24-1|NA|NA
TGTGCCACCAGTGATGTGGGCAGAGCTGTGTACGAGCAGTACTTC
CATSDVGRAVYEQYF
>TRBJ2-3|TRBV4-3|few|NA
TGCGCCAGCAGCCCGATCCGAAAAAGTAGGTTAGGGTCCAGGGTCCCAGATACGCAGTATTTT
CASSPIRKSRLGSRVPDTQYF
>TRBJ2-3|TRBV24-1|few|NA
TGTGCCACCAGTGAAGCCGGGATTTGGCGGAACACAGATACGCAGTATTTT
CATSEAGIWRNTDTQYF
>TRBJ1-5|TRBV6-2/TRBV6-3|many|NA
TGTGCCAGCAGTCACTTGGACAGAAATCAGCCCCAGCATTTT
CASSHLDRNQPQHF
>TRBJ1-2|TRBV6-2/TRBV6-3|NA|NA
TGTGCCAGCAGGGGTGAAGGAGGCTATGGCTACACCTTC
CASRGEGGYGYTF
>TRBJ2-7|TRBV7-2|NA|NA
TGTGCCAGCAGCCATCCCTCTTCCCCCCGAAGCGAGCAGTACTTC
CASSHPSSPRSEQYF
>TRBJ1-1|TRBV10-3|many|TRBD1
TGTGCCATCAGTTACTTGGAGGGGGCGACTGAAGCTTTCTTT
CAISYLEGATEAFF
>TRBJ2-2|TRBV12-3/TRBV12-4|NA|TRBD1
TGTGCCAGCAGTGCCCTCGGGACAGCCGGCGGGGAGCTGTTTTTT
CASSALGTAGGELFF
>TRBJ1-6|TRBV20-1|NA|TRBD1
TGCAGTGCTAGCTTGCAGGGGGTTTCACCCCTCCACTTT
CSASLQGVSPLHF
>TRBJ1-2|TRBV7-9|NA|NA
TGTGCCAGCAGCTCCTTTAGAGAGAGGGTAACTAACTATGGCTACACCTTC
CASSSFRERVTNYGYTF
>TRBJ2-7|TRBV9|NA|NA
TGTGCCAGCAGCGTAGCCGTTAGCGGCTACGAGCAGTACTTC
CASSVAVSGYEQYF
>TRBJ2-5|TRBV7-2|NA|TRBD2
TGTGCCAGCAGCTTGGCCCTAGCGGGGGGGCCTAGGGGAGAGACCCAGTACTTC
CASSLALAGGPRGETQYF
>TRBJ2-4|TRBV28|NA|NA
TGTGCCAGGGCTCTAGGCCTCGGGAAAGCCAAAAACATTCAGTACTTC
CARALGLGKAKNIQYF
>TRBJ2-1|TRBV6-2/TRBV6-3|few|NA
TGTGCCAGCAGTTACTCCCGCAATGAGCAGTTCTTC
CASSYSRNEQFF
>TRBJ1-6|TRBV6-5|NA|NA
TGTGCCAGCAGTTACTCGACCGGGGTCAGTGGTAATTCACCCCTCCACTTT
CASSYSTGVSGNSPLHF
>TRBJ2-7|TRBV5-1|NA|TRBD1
TGCGCCAGCAGCTTCGGACAGGGGATCACCTACGAGCAGTACTTC
CASSFGQGITYEQYF
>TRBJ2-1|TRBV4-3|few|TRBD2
TGCGCCAGCAGCCAAGGGCTAGCGGGGGGGTCCACTGAGCAGTTCTTC
CASSQGLAGGSTEQFF
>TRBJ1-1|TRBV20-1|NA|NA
TGCAGTGCGAAAAAGGAGGGTCCGACCACTGAAGCTTTCTTT
CSAKKEGPTTEAFF
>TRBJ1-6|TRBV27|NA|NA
TGTGCCAGCAGGACGGAGGGGAATTCACCCCTCCACTTT
CASRTEGNSPLHF
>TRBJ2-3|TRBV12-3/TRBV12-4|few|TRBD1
TGTGCCAGCAGTCGCGGGCTGACAGGGGGCTCCTCCACAGATACGCAGTATTTT
CASSRGLTGGSSTDTQYF
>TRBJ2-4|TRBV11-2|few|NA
TGTGCCAGCAGCTCGCCCGGGGCCCTAGTGGACATTCAGTACTTC
CASSSPGALVDIQYF
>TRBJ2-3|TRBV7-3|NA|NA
TGTGCCACTACTTACGGGCGGCTCGGAGATACGCAGTATTTT
CATTYGRLGDTQYF
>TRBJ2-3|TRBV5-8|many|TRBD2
TGTGCCAGCAGCTTACTAGCGGGGGGAGATACGCAGTATTTT
CASSLLAGGDTQYF
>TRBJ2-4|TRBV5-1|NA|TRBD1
TGCGCCAGCAGCGAGAGACAGGGCTTAGCCAAAAACATTCAGTACTTC
CASSERQGLAKNIQYF
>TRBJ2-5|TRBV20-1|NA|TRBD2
TGCAGTGCTAAGCCTAGCGGGAACCAAGAGACCCAGTACTTC
CSAKPSGNQETQYF
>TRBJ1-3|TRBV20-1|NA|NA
TGCAGTGCCGCACAGGGAACCTCTGGAAACACCATATATTTT
CSAAQGTSGNTIYF
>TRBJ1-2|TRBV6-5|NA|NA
TGTGCCAGCAGTCCACTTGGGAACTATGGCTACACCTTC
CASSPLGNYGYTF
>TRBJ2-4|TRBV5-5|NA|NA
TGTGCCAGCAGCTCTGCGATATGGGGGGTGTGGAACATTCAGTACTTC
CASSSAIWGVWNIQYF
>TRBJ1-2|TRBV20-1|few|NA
TGCAGTGCTAGAGATCGGAATAACTATGGCTACACCTTC
CSARDRNNYGYTF
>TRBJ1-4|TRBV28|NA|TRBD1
TGTGCCAGCAGTCGTAGGGACAGTTATAATGAAAAACTGTTTTTT
CASSRRDSYNEKLFF
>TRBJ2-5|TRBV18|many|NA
TGTGCCAGCTCACTCAAGGGTGCATCGGAGACCCAGTACTTC
CASSLKGASETQYF
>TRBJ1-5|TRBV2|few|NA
TGTGCCAGCAGTGAGACAGGACCGAATCAGCCCCAGCATTTT
CASSETGPNQPQHF
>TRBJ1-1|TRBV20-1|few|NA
TGCAGTGTATTAAACAGGCTCACTGAAGCTTTCTTT
CSVLNRLTEAFF
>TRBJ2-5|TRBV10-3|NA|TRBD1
TGTGCCATCAGTGCGACGACGGAACCTGGACAGGGTAGAGGGACCCAGTACTTC
CAISATTEPGQGRGTQYF
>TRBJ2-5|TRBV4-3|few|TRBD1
TGCGCCAGCAGCCAAGCCATTGGGACAGAAGAGACCCAGTACTTC
CASSQAIGTEETQYF
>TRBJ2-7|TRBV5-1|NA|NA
TGCGCCAGCAGCATGGGAGGACAGATCCAATACGAGCAGTACTTC
CASSMGGQIQYEQYF
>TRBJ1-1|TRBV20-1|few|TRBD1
TGCAGTGCTTCGGGACAGGCCGGCACTGAAGCTTTCTTT
CSASGQAGTEAFF
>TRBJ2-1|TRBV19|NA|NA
TGTGCCAGTAGTAACCGGGACAAGCAGTTCTTC
CASSNRDKQFF
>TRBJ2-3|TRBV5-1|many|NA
TGCGCCAGCAGCTCCCAAGATACGCAGTATTTT
CASSSQDTQYF
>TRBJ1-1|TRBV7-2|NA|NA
TGTGCCAGCAGCTTAGGGGGGCGGGGAACCTTTTCTGAAGCTTTCTTT
CASSLGGRGTFSEAFF
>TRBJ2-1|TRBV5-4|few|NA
TGTGCCAGCATCTTGGGTGCAACAGGTATGGCCTTC
CASILGATGMAF
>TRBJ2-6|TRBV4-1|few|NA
TGCGCCAGCAGCCAGGGGAGACAAGCCTCTGGGGCCAACGTCCTGACTTTC
CASSQGRQASGANVLTF
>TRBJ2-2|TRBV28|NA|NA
TGTGCCAGCAGAATAGGGGGGGGAAGCACCGGGGAGCTGTTTTTT
CASRIGGGSTGELFF
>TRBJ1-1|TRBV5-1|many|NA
TGCGCCAGCAAGGTGAGGTTGGAAGGCTGGGGCACTGAAGCTTTCTTT
CASKVRLEGWGTEAFF
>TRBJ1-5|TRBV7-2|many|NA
TGTGCCAGCAGCTTAGTTGGGGGGGCTGATCAGCCCCAGCATTTT
CASSLVGGADQPQHF
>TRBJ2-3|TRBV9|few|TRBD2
TGTGCCAGCAGCGTTCTCAGCGGGGGGGCAGATACGCAGTATTTT
CASSVLSGGADTQYF
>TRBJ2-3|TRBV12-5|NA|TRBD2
TGTGCTAGTGGTTTGGCCCGACTAGCGGGGGGCGGAGATACGCAGTATTTT
CASGLARLAGGGDTQYF
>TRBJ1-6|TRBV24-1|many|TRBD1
TGTGCCGGATCCCGGGACAGCCGCTATAATTCACCCCTCCACTTT
CAGSRDSRYNSPLHF
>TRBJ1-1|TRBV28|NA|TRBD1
TGTGCCAGCAGGTATCCGGGACAGGGCGGTGCTGAAGCTTTCTTT
CASRYPGQGGAEAFF